This T cell receptor beta chain appears in the sequencing data of a study of cytomegalovirus exposure and HLA in healthy donors. Study conclusions and caveats: Later on, a genetic analysis was performed. It linked a missense variant in DCLRE1C with V- and J-gene trimming of TCR beta. Most of the TCR beta V segments (in an earlier analysis) were productive either about 87% or about 30% of the time.

As to this clone: Its antigen remains unidentified.

The V and J ends lost 7 bases and 0 bases, in that order; junction bases with no gene match: 10. CDR1 is SQVTM and CDR2 is ANQGSEA in the germline V gene. The CDR3 extends over 15 amino acids. PCR was performed using 60 Vbeta and 13 Jbeta primers. The method was immunoSEQ multiplex PCR; TCRdb's version includes in-frame clones alone and lacks a portion of them. Here the sample spans some 110,000 clones, approximately 77% being singletons. The source of this sequence is a middle-aged man in good health and CMV-seropositive. The V call is TRBV29-1, the J call TRBJ2-3, with 7 bases identical to TRBD2. What was sequenced was PBMCs. The CDR3 nucleotides read TGCAGCGGTACTACTAGCGCCGCTAGCACAGATACGCAGTATTTT. It encodes CSGTTSAASTDTQYF.